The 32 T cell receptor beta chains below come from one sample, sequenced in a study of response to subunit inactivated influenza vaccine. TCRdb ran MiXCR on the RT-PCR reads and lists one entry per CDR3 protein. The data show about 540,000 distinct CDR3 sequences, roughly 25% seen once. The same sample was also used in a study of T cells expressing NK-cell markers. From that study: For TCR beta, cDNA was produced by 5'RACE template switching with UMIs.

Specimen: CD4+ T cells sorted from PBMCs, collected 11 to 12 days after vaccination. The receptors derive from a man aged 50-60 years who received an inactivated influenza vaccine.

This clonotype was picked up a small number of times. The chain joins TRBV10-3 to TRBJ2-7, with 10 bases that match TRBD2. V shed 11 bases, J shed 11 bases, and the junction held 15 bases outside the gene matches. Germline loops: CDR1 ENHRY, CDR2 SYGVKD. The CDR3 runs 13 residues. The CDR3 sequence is CASSTLAGPGEYF. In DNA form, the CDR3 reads TGTGCCTCCTCCACACTAGCGGGGCCTGGTGAGTACTTC.

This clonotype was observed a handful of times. For the CDR3, the DNA is TGTGCCAGCAGTGAAACCGGGACTAGCGTATACGAGCAGTACTTC. Translating gives CASSETGTSVYEQYF. This chain connects TRBV25-1 to TRBJ2-7, with TRBD2 matching over 10 bases. With 2 bases clipped from V and 4 bases from J, the junction kept 5 bases outside the gene matches. Per the germline V gene, CDR1 is MGHDK and CDR2 is SYGVNS. The CDR3 extends over 15 amino acids.

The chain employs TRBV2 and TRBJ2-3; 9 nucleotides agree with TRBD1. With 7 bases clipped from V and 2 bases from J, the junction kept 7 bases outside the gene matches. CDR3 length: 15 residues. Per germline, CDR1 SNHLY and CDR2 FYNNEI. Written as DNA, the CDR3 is TGTGCCAGCAACAAACAGGGGGCCTTCACAGATACGCAGTATTTT. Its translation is CASNKQGAFTDTQYF.

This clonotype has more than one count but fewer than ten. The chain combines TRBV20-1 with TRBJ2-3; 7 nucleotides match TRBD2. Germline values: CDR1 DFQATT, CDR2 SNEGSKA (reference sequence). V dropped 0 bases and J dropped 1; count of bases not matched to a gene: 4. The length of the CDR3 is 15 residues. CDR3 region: CSARDGAGGTDTQYF. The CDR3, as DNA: TGCAGTGCTAGAGATGGTGCGGGGGGCACAGATACGCAGTATTTT.

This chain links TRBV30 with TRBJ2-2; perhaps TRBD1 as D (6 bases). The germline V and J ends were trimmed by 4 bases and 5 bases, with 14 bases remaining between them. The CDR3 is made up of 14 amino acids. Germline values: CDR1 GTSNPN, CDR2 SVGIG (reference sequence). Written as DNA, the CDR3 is TGTGCCTGGATAGGACAGTTCTATACCGGGGAGCTGTTTTTT. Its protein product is CAWIGQFYTGELFF.

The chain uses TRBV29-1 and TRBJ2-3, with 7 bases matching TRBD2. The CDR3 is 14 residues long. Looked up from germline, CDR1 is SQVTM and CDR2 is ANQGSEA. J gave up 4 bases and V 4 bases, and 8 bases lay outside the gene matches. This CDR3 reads CSVGRVLAADTQYF. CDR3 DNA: TGCAGCGTTGGGAGGGTTCTAGCGGCAGATACGCAGTATTTT.

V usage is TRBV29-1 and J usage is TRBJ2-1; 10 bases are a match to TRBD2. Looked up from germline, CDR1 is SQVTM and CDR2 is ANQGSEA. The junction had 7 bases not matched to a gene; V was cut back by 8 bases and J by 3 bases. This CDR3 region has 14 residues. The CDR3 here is CSLETSGFYNEQFF. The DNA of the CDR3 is TGCAGCCTAGAGACTAGCGGGTTCTACAATGAGCAGTTCTTC.

As DNA, the CDR3 is TGTGCCAGCAGTGCGGCTTCACCCACAGATACGCAGTATTTT. It encodes CASSAASPTDTQYF. The chain links TRBV6-1 to TRBJ2-3; unclear D gene. CDR1 and CDR2 (germline): MNHNS, SASEGT. V dropped 4 bases and J dropped 2 bases, with 10 bases sitting between them. The CDR3 sequence is 14 residues long.

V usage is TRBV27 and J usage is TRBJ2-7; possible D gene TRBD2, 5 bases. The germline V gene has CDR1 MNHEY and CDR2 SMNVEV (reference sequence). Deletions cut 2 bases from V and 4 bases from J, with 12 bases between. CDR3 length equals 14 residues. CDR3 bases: TGTGCCAGCAGTTTACGGGATCCGGGATACGAGCAGTACTTC. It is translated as CASSLRDPGYEQYF.

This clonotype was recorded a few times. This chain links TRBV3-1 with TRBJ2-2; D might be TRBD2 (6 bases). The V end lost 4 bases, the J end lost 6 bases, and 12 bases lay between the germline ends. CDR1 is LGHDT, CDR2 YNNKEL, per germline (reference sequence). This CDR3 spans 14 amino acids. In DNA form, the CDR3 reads TGTGCCAGCAGCCGGGCCTCGGGGGCCGGGGAGCTGTTTTTT. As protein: CASSRASGAGELFF. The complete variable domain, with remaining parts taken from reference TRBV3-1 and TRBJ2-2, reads DTAVSQTPKYLVTQMGNDKSIKCEQNLGHDTMYWYKQDSKKFLKIMFSYNNKELIINETVPNRFSPKSPDKAHLNLHINSLELGDSAVYFCASSRASGAGELFFGEGSRLTVL.

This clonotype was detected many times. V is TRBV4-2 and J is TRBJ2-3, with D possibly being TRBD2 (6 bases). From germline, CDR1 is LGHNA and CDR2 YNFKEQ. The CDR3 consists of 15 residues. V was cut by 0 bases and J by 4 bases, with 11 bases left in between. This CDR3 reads CASSQEGGSPDTQYF. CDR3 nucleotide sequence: TGTGCCAGCAGCCAAGAGGGGGGTAGCCCAGATACGCAGTATTTT.

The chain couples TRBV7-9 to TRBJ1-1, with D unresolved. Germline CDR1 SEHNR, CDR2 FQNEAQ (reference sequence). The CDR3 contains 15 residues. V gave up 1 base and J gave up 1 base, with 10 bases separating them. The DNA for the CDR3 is TGTGCCAGCAGCTTAGGGCGCACGACGAACACTGAAGCTTTCTTT. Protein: CASSLGRTTNTEAFF.

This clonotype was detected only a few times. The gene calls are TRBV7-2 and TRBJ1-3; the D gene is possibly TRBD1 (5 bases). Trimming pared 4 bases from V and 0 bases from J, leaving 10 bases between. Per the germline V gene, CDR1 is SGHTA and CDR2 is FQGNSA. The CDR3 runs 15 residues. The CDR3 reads CASSSRGDSGNTIYF. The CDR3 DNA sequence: TGTGCCAGCAGCTCCCGAGGGGACTCTGGAAACACCATATATTTT.

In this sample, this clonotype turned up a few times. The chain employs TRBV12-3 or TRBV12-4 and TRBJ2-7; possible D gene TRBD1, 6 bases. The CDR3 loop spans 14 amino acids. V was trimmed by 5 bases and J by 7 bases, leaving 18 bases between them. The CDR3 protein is CASSQPGQSGEQYF. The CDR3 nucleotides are TGTGCCAGCAGTCAGCCCGGACAGAGTGGGGAGCAGTACTTC.

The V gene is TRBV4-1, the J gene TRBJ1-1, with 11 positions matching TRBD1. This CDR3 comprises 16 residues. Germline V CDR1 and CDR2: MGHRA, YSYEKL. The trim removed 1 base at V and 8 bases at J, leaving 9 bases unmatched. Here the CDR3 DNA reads TGCGCCAGCAGCCAAGGCATAGGACAGGGGGCGTGGGAAGCTTTCTTT. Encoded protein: CASSQGIGQGAWEAFF.

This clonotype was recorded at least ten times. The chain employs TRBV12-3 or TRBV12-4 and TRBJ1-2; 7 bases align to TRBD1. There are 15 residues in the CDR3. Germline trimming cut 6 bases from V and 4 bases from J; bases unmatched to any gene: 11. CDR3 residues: CASSPGTRGLYGYTF. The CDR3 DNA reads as TGTGCCAGCAGCCCAGGGACAAGGGGGCTCTATGGCTACACCTTC.

CDR3 nucleotides: TGCAGTGCTAGAGTGCCCTACGAGCAGTACTTC. This translates into CSARVPYEQYF. The chain joins TRBV20-1 to TRBJ2-7; D is uncertain. The V end lost 1 base, the J end lost 2 bases, and 3 bases lay between the germline ends. This CDR3 is built from 11 residues. Germline V lookup: CDR1 DFQATT, CDR2 SNEGSKA (reference sequence).

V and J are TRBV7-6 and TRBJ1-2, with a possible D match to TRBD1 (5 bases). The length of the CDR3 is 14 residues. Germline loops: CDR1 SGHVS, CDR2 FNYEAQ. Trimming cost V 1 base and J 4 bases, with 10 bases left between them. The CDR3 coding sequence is TGTGCCAGCAGCTTAGATGGGGGAATCTATGGCTACACCTTC. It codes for CASSLDGGIYGYTF.

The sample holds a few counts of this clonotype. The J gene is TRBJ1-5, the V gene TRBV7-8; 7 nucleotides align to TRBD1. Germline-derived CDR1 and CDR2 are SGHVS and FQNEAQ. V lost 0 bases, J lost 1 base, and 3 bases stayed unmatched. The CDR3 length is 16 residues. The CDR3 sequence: CASSLAGQSSNQPQHF. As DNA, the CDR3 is TGTGCCAGCAGCTTAGCGGGACAGTCGAGCAATCAGCCCCAGCATTTT.

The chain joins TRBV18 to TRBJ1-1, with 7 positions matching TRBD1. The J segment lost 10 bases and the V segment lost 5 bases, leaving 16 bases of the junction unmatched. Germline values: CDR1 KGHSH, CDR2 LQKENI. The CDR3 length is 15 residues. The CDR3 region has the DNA TGTGCCAGCTCAGGGCAGGGGGTTTCTCACGTTGGAGCTTTCTTT. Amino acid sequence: CASSGQGVSHVGAFF.

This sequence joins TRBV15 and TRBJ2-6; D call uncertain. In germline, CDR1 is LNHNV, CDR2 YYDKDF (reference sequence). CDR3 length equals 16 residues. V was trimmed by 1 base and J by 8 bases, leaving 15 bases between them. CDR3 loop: CATSRGPIGLSNVLTF. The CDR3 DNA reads TGTGCCACCAGCAGAGGGCCGATCGGATTGTCCAACGTCCTGACTTTC.

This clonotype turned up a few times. The chain's CDR3 is CACIPGQLFSGANVLTF. CDR3 coding DNA: TGTGCCTGTATTCCGGGACAGCTCTTTTCTGGGGCCAACGTCCTGACTTTC. V is TRBV30 and J is TRBJ2-6; 7 bases fit TRBD1. The CDR3 spans 17 residues. Trimming at V came to 6 bases and at J to 1 base, leaving 12 bases not matched to a gene. CDR1 is GTSNPN and CDR2 is SVGIG in the germline V gene (reference sequence).

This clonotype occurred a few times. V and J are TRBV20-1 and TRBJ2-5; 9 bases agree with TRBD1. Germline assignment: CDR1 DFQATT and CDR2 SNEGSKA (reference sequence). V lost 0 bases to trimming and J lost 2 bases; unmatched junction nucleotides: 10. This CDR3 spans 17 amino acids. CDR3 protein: CSARDRGDRELQETQYF. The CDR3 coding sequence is TGCAGTGCTAGAGATAGGGGGGACAGGGAACTACAAGAGACCCAGTACTTC.

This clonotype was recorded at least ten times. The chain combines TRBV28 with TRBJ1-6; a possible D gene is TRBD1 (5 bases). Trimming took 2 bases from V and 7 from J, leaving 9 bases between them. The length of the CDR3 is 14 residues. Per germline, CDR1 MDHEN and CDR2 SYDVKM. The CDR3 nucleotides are TGTGCCAGCAGTTTACCAGGGTGGAATTCACCCCTCCACTTT. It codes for CASSLPGWNSPLHF.

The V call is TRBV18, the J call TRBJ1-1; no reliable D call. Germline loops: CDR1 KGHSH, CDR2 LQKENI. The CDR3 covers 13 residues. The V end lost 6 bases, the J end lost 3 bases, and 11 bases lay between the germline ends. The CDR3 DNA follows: TGTGCCAGCTCGGCCGAAAGGGACACTGAAGCTTTCTTT. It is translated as CASSAERDTEAFF.

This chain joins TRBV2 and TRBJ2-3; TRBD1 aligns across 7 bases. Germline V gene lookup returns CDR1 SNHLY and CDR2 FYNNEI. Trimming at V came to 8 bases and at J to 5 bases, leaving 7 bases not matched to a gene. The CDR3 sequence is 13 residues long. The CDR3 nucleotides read TGTGCCAGCTCGTCCCGGGACAGAGATACGCAGTATTTT. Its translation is CASSSRDRDTQYF.

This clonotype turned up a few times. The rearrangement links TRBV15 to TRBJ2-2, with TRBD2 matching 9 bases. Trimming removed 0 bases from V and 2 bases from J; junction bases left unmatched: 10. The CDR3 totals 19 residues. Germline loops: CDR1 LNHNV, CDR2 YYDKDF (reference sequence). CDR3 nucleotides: TGTGCCACCAGCAGAGATCTGGTTAGCGGGAGTGCTAACACCGGGGAGCTGTTTTTT. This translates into CATSRDLVSGSANTGELFF.

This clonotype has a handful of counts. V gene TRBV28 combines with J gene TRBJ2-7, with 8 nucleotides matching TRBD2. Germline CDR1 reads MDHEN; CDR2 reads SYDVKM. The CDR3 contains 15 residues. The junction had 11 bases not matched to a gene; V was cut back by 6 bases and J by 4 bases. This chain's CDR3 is CASSRGGAGAYEQYF. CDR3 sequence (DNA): TGTGCCAGCAGCCGGGGGGGAGCGGGAGCATACGAGCAGTACTTC.

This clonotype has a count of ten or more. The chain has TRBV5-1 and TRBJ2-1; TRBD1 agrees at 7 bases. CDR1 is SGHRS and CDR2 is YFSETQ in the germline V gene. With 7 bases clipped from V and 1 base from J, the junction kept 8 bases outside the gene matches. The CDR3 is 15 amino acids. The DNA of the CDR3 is TGCGCCAGCGGGCCTGACAGGGTGTCCTACAATGAGCAGTTCTTC. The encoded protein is CASGPDRVSYNEQFF.

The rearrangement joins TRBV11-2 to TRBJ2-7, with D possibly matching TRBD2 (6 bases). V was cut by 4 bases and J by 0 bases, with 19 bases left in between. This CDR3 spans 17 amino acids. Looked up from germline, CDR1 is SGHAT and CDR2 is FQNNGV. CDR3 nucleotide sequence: TGTGCCAGCAGCTCCTCGTATTTGGGAGGCCGCTCCTACGAGCAGTACTTC. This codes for CASSSSYLGGRSYEQYF.

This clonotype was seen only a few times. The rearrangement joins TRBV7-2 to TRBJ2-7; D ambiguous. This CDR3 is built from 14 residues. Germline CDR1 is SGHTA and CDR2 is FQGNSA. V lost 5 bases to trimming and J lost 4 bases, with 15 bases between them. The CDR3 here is CASSPGRSRYEQYF. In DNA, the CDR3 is TGTGCCAGCAGCCCCGGAAGGAGTAGGTACGAGCAGTACTTC.

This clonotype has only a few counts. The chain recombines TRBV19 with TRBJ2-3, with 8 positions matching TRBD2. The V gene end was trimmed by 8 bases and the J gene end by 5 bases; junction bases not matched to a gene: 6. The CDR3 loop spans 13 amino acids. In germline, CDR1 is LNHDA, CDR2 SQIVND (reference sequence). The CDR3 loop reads CASGGGSKDTQYF. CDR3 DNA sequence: TGTGCCAGTGGCGGGGGGAGTAAAGATACGCAGTATTTT.